Listed here is a single T cell receptor beta chain. No antigen is known for it. The data were taken from a study of beta chain features in type 1 diabetes. Study summary: Age, gender and cell yields were alike across patients and healthy donors.

Per germline, CDR1 ENHRY and CDR2 SYGVKD. CDR3 size: 18 residues. Trimming removed 3 bases at V and 5 bases at J, with 23 bases between. Purity above 95% was achieved in all sorted populations. Reverse transcribing all isolated RNA meant expressed TCRB transcripts were sequenced. Only in-frame clones appear in the TCRdb table, and some are missing; sequencing was by immunoSEQ multiplex PCR. The sample yields about 400,000 clones, roughly 12% seen once. General study findings and limits: The influence of HLA type on TCRB rearrangement stayed undetermined. cDNA-based reads could over-represent cells with high TCR expression. There was a moderate but significant shortening of TCRB CDR3s in all four CD4+ subsets of Type 1 diabetes patients.

This rearrangement joins TRBV10-3 to TRBJ1-5; tentative D call: TRBD1 (5 bases). The source of this sequence is a woman between 18 and 29 years old with type 1 diabetes. The sample consisted of naive CD4+ T cells from blood. CDR3 protein: CAISEIGLGVVQDQPQHF. Written as DNA, the CDR3 is TGTGCCATCAGTGAAATCGGGTTAGGGGTAGTCCAGGATCAGCCCCAGCATTTT.